This T cell receptor (beta chain) came from a study of T-cell reconstitution after alpha-beta-depleted transplantation in children. General study findings and limits: Several hundred rapidly expanded clones from non-depleted graft cells reportedly supplied alpha-beta T cells about two months post-transplant. High day-60 TCRbeta diversity in some patients came from surviving recipient T cells and thymic progenitors.

In this sample, this clonotype turned up many times. What it binds is unknown. This sample's TCRbeta library carried unique molecular identifier barcodes. TCRdb reprocessed the PCR reads with MiXCR, giving one entry per CDR3 protein. The sample shows fewer than 350,000 distinct CDR3 sequences, under 14% of them seen only once. Trimming pared 6 bases from V and 4 bases from J, leaving 16 bases between. The germline CDR1 and CDR2 sequences are MDHEN and SYDVKM. The CDR3 has 15 residues. The sample consisted of peripheral blood, taken 180 days after TCRalphabeta/CD19-depleted stem cell transplant. This clonotype was obtained from a male patient between 2 and 10 years old who had a stem cell transplant for chronic granulomatous disease, so the T cells may come from the graft donor. V is TRBV28 and J is TRBJ2-4; a weak D match, TRBD2 (5 bases). The CDR3 sequence: CASRRDPPGKNIQYF. CDR3 coding DNA: TGTGCCAGCAGACGCGACCCGCCGGGGAAAAACATTCAGTACTTC.